The text below deals with one T cell receptor (beta chain). Its antigen is as yet unknown. The data were taken from a study of cytomegalovirus exposure and HLA in healthy donors. Findings of the study overall: As a later analysis showed, several of the most significant clusters appeared to be linked to common viral pathogens. TRBV6-2, TRBV6-3 and some other V segments were unresolvable in 87-base-pair reads.

Trimming took 5 bases from V and 3 from J; bases not matched to a gene: 5. CDR1 and CDR2 from the germline V gene are SGHTA and FQGNSA. The CDR3 spans 15 residues. PCR amplification relied on 60 Vbeta primers (plus 13 Jbeta primers). Sequencing used immunoSEQ multiplex PCR; TCRdb keeps in-frame clones, though not all of them. The table has fewer than 200,000 clones, about 70% seen once. The chain uses TRBV7-2 and TRBJ2-2, with 8 bases identical to TRBD2. Input material: PBMCs. The clonotype originates from a young woman in good health and CMV-seropositive. The CDR3 nucleotides read TGTGCCAGCAGCCCTTCGACTAGCGACACCGGGGAGCTGTTTTTT. It yields the protein CASSPSTSDTGELFF.